A selection of T cell receptor beta chains follows, all from one sample in a study of liver allograft versus peripheral blood T cells. One entry per CDR3 protein, called by TCRdb with MiXCR from the reads. The table includes about 14,000 distinct CDR3 sequences, 20% to 25% detected once. The receptor set was obtained from a human patient who had a liver transplant. Among the T cells, some may be from the graft donor. Both conserved end residues are part of each CDR3. The D gene is left open where the match is weak. Part of the rows lack a size; the others show once, few, many or a class for expanded clones.

>TRBJ2-1|NA|13|TRBV7-2|few
TGTGCCAGCAGCAGGGGAATCGGCAATGAGCAGTTCTTC
CASSRGIGNEQFF
>TRBJ1-2|TRBD1|14|TRBV7-9|many
TGTGCCAGCAGCCGGACAGGGTCCGACTATGGCTACACCTTC
CASSRTGSDYGYTF
>TRBJ2-5|TRBD2|16|TRBV6-2/TRBV6-3|few
TGTGCCAGCAGTTACTCCGGACTAGCGGGGGGTGGGACCCAGTACTTC
CASSYSGLAGGGTQYF
>TRBJ1-1|NA|17|TRBV7-2|many
TGTGCCAGCAGCTTACGGGGGAGCAGGGGACCAAGCACTGAAGCTTTCTTT
CASSLRGSRGPSTEAFF
>TRBJ2-5|TRBD2|14|TRBV11-2|few
TGTGCCAGCAGCCTGCGGGGGACCCAAGAGACCCAGTACTTC
CASSLRGTQETQYF
>TRBJ2-7|NA|14|TRBV6-1|NA
TGTGCCAGCAGGGTTACCCCTGGGGCCTACGAGCAGTACTTC
CASRVTPGAYEQYF
>TRBJ2-1|TRBD1|12|TRBV29-1|few
TGCAGCGACGCACAGGGGAACAATGAGCAGTTCTTC
CSDAQGNNEQFF
>TRBJ1-2|TRBD1|13|TRBV28|few
TGTGCCAGCAGCCCGCGGCAGGGGGGAGGCTACACCTTC
CASSPRQGGGYTF
>TRBJ1-6|TRBD1|13|TRBV15|NA
TGTGCCACGAGGACAGGGGATAATTCACCCCTCCACTTT
CATRTGDNSPLHF
>TRBJ1-6|NA|14|TRBV6-5|medium-sized
TGTGCCAGCAGTTTATTGGTGCTGAATTCACCCCTCCACTTT
CASSLLVLNSPLHF
>TRBJ1-1|TRBD1|15|TRBV10-3|medium-sized
TGTGCCATCAGTAAGGACAGGGGGACGGGCACTGAAGCTTTCTTT
CAISKDRGTGTEAFF
>TRBJ2-2|TRBD1|16|TRBV30|NA
TGTGCCTGGAGCGGGTTCGACAGGGGGAACGCCGGGGAGCTGTTTTTT
CAWSGFDRGNAGELFF
>TRBJ1-1|TRBD1|14|TRBV7-2|NA
TGTGCCAGCAGCTACAGGGGAGGATACACTGAAGCTTTCTTT
CASSYRGGYTEAFF
>TRBJ2-7|NA|15|TRBV20-1|NA
TGCAGTGCTAGGCGGGACGAGGGGGGCTCCTACGAGCAGTACTTC
CSARRDEGGSYEQYF
>TRBJ1-1|NA|17|TRBV19|NA
TGTGCCAGTAGTATCGGGGAGATGGATATATTTAACACTGAAGCTTTCTTT
CASSIGEMDIFNTEAFF
>TRBJ2-1|NA|17|TRBV12-3/TRBV12-4|NA
TGTGCCATCCTATCCTGGGGCGCCGATCGCTCCTACAATGAGCAGTTCTTC
CAILSWGADRSYNEQFF
>TRBJ1-5|TRBD1|17|TRBV28|few
TGTGCCAGCAGAACCCCGGGAGGGGGCGAGGGCAATCAGCCCCAGCATTTT
CASRTPGGGEGNQPQHF
>TRBJ2-7|NA|15|TRBV7-3|NA
TGTGCCAGCAGCGCGGGACAGCTTACTTCCTACGAGCAGTACTTC
CASSAGQLTSYEQYF
>TRBJ1-3|NA|17|TRBV30|medium-sized
TGTGCCTGGAGTGTACCAGTGCCGGGTTTGGCCGGAAACACCATATATTTT
CAWSVPVPGLAGNTIYF
>TRBJ2-2|TRBD2|17|TRBV18|medium-sized
TGTGCCAGCTCACCCCGGGGCCGGGGGGTCATCACCGGGGAGCTGTTTTTT
CASSPRGRGVITGELFF
>TRBJ1-4|NA|14|TRBV6-2/TRBV6-3|NA
TGTGCCAGCAGTTCGGAAGGGGGAAGGGAAAAACTGTTTTTT
CASSSEGGREKLFF
>TRBJ1-1|TRBD1|18|TRBV14|few
TGTGCCAGCAGCCTTTTGGAGGGTTGGACAGGTACTAACACTGAAGCTTTCTTT
CASSLLEGWTGTNTEAFF
>TRBJ2-2|NA|13|TRBV7-2|many
TGTGCCAGCAGCTTAGATTGGACCGGGGAGCTGTTTTTT
CASSLDWTGELFF
>TRBJ1-1|NA|13|TRBV28|many
TGTGCCAGCACTCCTATATTGAACACTGAAGCTTTCTTT
CASTPILNTEAFF
>TRBJ2-7|NA|12|TRBV6-1|few
TGTGCCAGCAGTGACGGCGACTACGAGCAGTACTTC
CASSDGDYEQYF
>TRBJ1-1|NA|14|TRBV12-3/TRBV12-4|few
TGTGCCAGCAGTTTTCAGGTAACAACCACTGAAGCTTTCTTT
CASSFQVTTTEAFF
>TRBJ1-1|NA|16|TRBV19|medium-sized
TGTGCCAGTAGTCCCCAATTGGGGGCGAGGTGGACTGAAGCTTTCTTT
CASSPQLGARWTEAFF
>TRBJ1-5|NA|15|TRBV19|many
TGTGCCAGTAGTATGATCTCAGCCTTAGGTCAGCCCCAGCATTTT
CASSMISALGQPQHF
>TRBJ1-1|NA|16|TRBV16|many
TGTGCCAGCAGCCAATCTCGAGGGCTAATGAACACTGAAGCTTTCTTT
CASSQSRGLMNTEAFF
>TRBJ1-2|NA|14|TRBV20-1|NA
TGCAGTGCTAGAGGCCAGGGAGCTAACTATGGCTACACCTTC
CSARGQGANYGYTF
>TRBJ1-1|NA|14|TRBV14|NA
TGTGCCAGCAGCCAAGGGGGATCGGTCACTGAAGCTTTCTTT
CASSQGGSVTEAFF
>TRBJ2-2|NA|12|TRBV7-9|NA
TGTGCCAGCCGACAATTTACCGGGGAGCTGTTTTTT
CASRQFTGELFF
>TRBJ1-2|NA|14|TRBV12-3/TRBV12-4|few
TGTGCCAGCAGTCAAAAGACAGGTCTCTATGGCTACACCTTC
CASSQKTGLYGYTF
>TRBJ1-3|TRBD1|14|TRBV6-1|many
TGTGCCGGTCAGGACAGGGCGTCTGGAAACACCATATATTTT
CAGQDRASGNTIYF
>TRBJ1-5|NA|14|TRBV11-2|NA
TGTGCCAGCAGCTTATCGCCGGCAAATCAGCCCCAGCATTTT
CASSLSPANQPQHF
>TRBJ1-6|TRBD1|14|TRBV6-5|NA
TGTGCCAGCAGTCGTCAGGGGGCTGGATCACCCCTCCACTTT
CASSRQGAGSPLHF
>TRBJ1-2|TRBD1|17|TRBV27|NA
TGTGCCAGCAAGAAGGGCGACAGCCAGGGGGCCAGCTATGGCTACACCTTC
CASKKGDSQGASYGYTF
>TRBJ1-5|TRBD1|15|TRBV6-5|few
TGTGCCAGCAGCCGCCTGGACAGGGGCGGTCAGCCCCAGCATTTT
CASSRLDRGGQPQHF
>TRBJ1-2|NA|12|TRBV20-1|NA
TGCAGTGCTCCCCAGGGTGGCTATGGCTACACCTTC
CSAPQGGYGYTF
>TRBJ1-3|NA|14|TRBV5-6|few
TGTGCCAGCAGCCCGACACTCTCTAGAAACACCATATATTTT
CASSPTLSRNTIYF
>TRBJ2-1|NA|15|TRBV5-6|NA
TGTGCCAGCAGCTTGGGGGTGCGGCAAGACAATGAGCAGTTCTTC
CASSLGVRQDNEQFF
>TRBJ2-7|NA|14|TRBV7-9|many
TGTGCCAGCAGCTTACCACCCCGCTCCTACGAGCAGTACTTC
CASSLPPRSYEQYF
>TRBJ1-1|TRBD1|13|TRBV27|NA
TGTGCCACCTGGGACAGGGGGCCGATTGAAGCTTTCTTT
CATWDRGPIEAFF
>TRBJ1-3|NA|13|TRBV13|many
TGTGCCAGCAGCTTATCAGGGGGAAACACCATATATTTT
CASSLSGGNTIYF
>TRBJ1-5|TRBD1|13|TRBV20-1|few
TGCAGTGCTAGTCCAGGGGGCAGGCAGCCCCAGCATTTT
CSASPGGRQPQHF
>TRBJ2-3|TRBD1|15|TRBV5-6|NA
TGTGCCAGCAGCTTATTGTCAGGGGGCGGAGATACGCAGTATTTT
CASSLLSGGGDTQYF
>TRBJ1-1|NA|15|TRBV19|many
TGTGCCAGTAGTATTGGAGGAGGGATTTACACTGAAGCTTTCTTT
CASSIGGGIYTEAFF
>TRBJ2-2|TRBD2|16|TRBV5-4|few
TGTGCCAGCAGCGAAGGACTAGCCCCCCGGAGCGGGGAGCTGTTTTTT
CASSEGLAPRSGELFF